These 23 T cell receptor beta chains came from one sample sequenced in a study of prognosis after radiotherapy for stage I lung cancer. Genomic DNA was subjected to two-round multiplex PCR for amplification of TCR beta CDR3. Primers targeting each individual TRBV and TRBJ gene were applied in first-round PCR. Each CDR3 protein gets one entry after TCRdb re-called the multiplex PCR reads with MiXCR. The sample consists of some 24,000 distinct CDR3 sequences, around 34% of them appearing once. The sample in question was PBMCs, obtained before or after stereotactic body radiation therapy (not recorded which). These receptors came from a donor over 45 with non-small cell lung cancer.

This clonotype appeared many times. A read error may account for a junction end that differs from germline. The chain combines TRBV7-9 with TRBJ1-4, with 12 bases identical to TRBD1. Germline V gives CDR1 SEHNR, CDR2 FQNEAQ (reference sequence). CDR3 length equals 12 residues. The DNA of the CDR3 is TGTGCCAGCAGCTTGATAACGGGACAGGGGGCTTTT. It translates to CASSLITGQGAF. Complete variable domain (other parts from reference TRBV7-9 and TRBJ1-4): DTGVSQNPRHKITKRGQNVTFRCDPISEHNRLYWYRQTLGQGPEFLTYFQNEAQLEKSRLLSDRFSAERPKGSFSTLEIQRTEQGDSAMYLCASSLITGQGAFGSGTQLSVL.

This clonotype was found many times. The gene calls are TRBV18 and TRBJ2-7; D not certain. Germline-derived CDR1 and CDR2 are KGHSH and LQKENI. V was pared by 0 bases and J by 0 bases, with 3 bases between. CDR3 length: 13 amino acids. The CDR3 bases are TGTGCCAGCTCACCACCCAGCTCCTACGAGCAGTACTTC. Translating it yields CASSPPSSYEQYF. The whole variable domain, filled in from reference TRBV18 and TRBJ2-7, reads NAGVMQNPRHLVRRRGQEARLRCSPMKGHSHVYWYRQLPEEGLKFMVYLQKENIIDESGMPKERFSAEFPKEGPSILRIQQVVRGDSAAYFCASSPPSSYEQYFGPGTRLTVT.

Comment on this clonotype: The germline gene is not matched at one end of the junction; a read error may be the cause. In DNA, the CDR3 is TGTGCCATCAGCCCCCGGGAGGGCCATTACACCGGGGATCTGTTTTTT. Protein sequence: CAISPREGHYTGDLFF. The V gene is TRBV7-3, the J gene TRBJ2-2; 8 bases match TRBD2. The germline V gene encodes CDR1 SGHTA and CDR2 FQGTGA. The CDR3 loop spans 16 amino acids.

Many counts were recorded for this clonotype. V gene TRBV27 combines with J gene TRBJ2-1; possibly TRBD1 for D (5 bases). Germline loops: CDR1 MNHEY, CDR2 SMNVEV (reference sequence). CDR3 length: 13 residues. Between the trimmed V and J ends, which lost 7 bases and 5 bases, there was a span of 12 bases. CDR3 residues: CASNQGRNNEQFF. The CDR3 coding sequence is TGTGCCAGCAACCAGGGTAGGAACAATGAGCAGTTCTTC.

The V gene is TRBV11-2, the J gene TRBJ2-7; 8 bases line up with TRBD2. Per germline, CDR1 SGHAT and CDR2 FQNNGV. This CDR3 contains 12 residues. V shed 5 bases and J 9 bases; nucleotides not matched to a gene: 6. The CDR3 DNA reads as TGTGCCAGCAGCAAGGAGACTAGCGTGCAGTACTTC. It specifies CASSKETSVQYF.

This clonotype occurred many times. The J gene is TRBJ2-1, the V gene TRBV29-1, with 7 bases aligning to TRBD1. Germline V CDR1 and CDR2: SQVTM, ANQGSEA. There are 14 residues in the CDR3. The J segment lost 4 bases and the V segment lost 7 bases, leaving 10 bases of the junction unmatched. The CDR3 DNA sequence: TGCAGCGCAGCTACAGGGGACCGTTACAATGAGCAGTTCTTC. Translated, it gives CSAATGDRYNEQFF.

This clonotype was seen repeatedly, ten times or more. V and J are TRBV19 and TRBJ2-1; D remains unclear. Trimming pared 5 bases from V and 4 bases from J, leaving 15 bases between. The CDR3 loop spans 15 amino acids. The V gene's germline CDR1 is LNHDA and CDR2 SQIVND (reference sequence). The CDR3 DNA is TGTGCCAGTAGTGCCTACTCGGACGCGTACAATGAGCAGTTCTTC. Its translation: CASSAYSDAYNEQFF.

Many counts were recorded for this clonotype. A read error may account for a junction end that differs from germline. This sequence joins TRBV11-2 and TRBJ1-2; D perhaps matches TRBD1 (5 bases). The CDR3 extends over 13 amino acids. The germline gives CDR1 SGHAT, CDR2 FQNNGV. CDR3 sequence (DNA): TGTGCCAGCACCTTAATAGGGACTGACGGCTACACCTTC. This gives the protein CASTLIGTDGYTF.

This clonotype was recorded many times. This CDR3 reads CASSQGGTSGILTDTQYF. Here the CDR3 DNA reads TGCGCCAGCAGCCAAGGGGGGACTAGCGGGATTCTGACAGATACGCAGTATTTT. This chain connects TRBV4-3 to TRBJ2-3; TRBD2 matches at 13 bases. The V segment lost 1 base and the J segment 3 bases; nucleotides outside the gene matches: 7. The CDR3 runs 18 residues. Germline values: CDR1 LGHNA, CDR2 YSLEER.

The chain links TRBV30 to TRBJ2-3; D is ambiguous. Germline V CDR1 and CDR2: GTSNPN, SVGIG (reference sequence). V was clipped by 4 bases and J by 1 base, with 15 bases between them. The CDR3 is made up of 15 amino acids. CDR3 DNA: TGTGCCTGGATCACCCGGTACATGGGCACAGATACGCAGTATTTT. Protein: CAWITRYMGTDTQYF.

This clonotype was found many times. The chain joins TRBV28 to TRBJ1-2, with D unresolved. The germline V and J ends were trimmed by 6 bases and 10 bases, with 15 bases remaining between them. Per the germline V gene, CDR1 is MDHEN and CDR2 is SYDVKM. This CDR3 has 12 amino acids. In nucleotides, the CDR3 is TGTGCCAGCAGGGGAGACCAGTTGGTCTACACCTTC. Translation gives CASRGDQLVYTF.

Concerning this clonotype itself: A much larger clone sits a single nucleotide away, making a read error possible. The CDR3 spells CASSPPSGRARGQYF. CDR3 in DNA: TGTGCCAGCTCACCACCGAGCGGGAGGGCCCGCGGGCAGTACTTC. V usage is TRBV18 and J usage is TRBJ2-7; the match to TRBD2 covers 10 bases. The CDR3 spans 15 residues. Germline-derived CDR1 and CDR2 are KGHSH and LQKENI. V was clipped by 0 bases and J by 9 bases; unmatched bases: 8.

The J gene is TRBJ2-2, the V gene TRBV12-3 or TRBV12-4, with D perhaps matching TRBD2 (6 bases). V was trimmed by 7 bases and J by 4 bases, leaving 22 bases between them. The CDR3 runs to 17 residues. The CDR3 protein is CASIPEGLLEFTGELFF. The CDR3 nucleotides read TGTGCCAGCATCCCAGAGGGACTTTTGGAATTCACCGGGGAGCTGTTTTTT.

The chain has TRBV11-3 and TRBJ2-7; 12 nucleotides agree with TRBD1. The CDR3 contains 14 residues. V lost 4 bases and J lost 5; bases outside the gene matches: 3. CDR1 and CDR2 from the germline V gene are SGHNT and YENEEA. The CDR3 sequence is CASSYGTGGDEQYF. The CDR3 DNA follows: TGTGCCAGCAGCTACGGGACAGGGGGCGACGAGCAGTACTTC.

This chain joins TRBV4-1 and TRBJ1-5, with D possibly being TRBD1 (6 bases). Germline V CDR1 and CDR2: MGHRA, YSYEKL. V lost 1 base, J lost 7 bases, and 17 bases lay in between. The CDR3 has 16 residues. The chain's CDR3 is CASSQVLPGAKQPQHF. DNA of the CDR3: TGCGCCAGCAGCCAAGTCCTCCCGGGGGCTAAGCAGCCCCAGCATTTT.

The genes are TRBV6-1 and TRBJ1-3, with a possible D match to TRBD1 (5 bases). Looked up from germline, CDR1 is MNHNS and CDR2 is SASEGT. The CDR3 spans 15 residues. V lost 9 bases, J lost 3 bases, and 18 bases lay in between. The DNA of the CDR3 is TGTGCCAGTAGTCCCCCCGGGACGGGTGGAAACACCATATATTTT. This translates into CASSPPGTGGNTIYF.

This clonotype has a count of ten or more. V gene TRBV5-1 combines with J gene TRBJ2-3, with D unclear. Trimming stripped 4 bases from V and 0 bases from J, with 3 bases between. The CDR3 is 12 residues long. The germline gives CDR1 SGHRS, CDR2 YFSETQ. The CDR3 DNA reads TGCGCCAGCAGCACGAGCACAGATACGCAGTATTTT. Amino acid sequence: CASSTSTDTQYF.

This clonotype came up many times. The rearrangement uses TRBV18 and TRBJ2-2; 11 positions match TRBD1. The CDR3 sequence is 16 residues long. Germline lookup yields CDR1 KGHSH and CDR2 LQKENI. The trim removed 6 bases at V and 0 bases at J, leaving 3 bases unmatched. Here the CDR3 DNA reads TGTGCCAGCTCGCCGGGACAGGGGGCGAACACCGGGGAGCTGTTTTTT. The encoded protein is CASSPGQGANTGELFF.

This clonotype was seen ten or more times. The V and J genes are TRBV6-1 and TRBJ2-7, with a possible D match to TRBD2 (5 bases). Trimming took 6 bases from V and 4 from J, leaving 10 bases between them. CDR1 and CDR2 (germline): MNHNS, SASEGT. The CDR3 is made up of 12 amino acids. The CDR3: CASRRAEYEQYF. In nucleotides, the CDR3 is TGTGCCAGCAGGCGGGCGGAGTACGAGCAGTACTTC.

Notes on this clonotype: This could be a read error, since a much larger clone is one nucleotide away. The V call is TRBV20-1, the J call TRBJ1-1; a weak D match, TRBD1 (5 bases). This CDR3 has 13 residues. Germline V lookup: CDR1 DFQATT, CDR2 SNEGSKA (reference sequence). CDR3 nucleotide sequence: TGCAGTGCTTTGTGGGGGGGAAACATTGAAGCTTTCTTT. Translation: CSALWGGNIEAFF.

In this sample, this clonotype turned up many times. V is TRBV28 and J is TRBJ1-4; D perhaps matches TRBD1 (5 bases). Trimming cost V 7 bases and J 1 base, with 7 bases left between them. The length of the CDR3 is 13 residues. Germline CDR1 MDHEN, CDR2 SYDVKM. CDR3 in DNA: TGTGCCAGCACGGGGGGAACTAATGAAAAACTGTTTTTT. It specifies CASTGGTNEKLFF.

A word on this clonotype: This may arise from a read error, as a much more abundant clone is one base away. The CDR3 bases are TGTGCCAGCAGCTTAAGTTCGGGGTTCCCTGAAGCTTTCTTT. Encoded protein: CASSLSSGFPEAFF. The J gene is TRBJ1-1, the V gene TRBV7-9; D is unresolved. The CDR3 extends over 14 amino acids. V dropped 2 bases and J dropped 6 bases, with 13 bases sitting between them. Germline assignment: CDR1 SEHNR and CDR2 FQNEAQ (reference sequence).

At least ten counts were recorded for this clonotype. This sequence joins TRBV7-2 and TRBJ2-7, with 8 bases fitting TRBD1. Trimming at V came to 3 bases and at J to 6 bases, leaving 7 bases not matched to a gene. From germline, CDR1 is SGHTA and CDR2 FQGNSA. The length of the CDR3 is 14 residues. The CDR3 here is CASSLSQGAGEQYF. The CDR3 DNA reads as TGTGCCAGCAGCTTGTCCCAGGGGGCGGGCGAGCAGTACTTC.